This TCR beta chain is drawn from a study of identical twins. Between the trimmed V and J ends, which lost 0 bases and 3 bases, there was a span of 8 bases. The CDR3 extends over 14 amino acids. Germline V CDR1 and CDR2: ENHRY, SYGVKD. Each CDR3 protein gets one entry after TCRdb re-called the 5' RACE reads with MiXCR. The data show roughly 1,500,000 distinct CDR3 sequences, about 32% seen once. As concerns this clonotype: Its antigen is still unknown.

Every donor was a healthy Caucasian. Study-level findings and limits: Among beta out-of-frame sequences, excess sharing between twins appeared weaker.

The TCR sequence derives from a newborn girl in good health. The chain is built from TRBV10-3 and TRBJ1-2; perhaps TRBD1 as D (6 bases). The sequencing input was cord blood. For the CDR3, the DNA is TGTGCCATCAGTGAGTCGGGACAACACTATGGCTACACCTTC. It encodes CAISESGQHYGYTF.